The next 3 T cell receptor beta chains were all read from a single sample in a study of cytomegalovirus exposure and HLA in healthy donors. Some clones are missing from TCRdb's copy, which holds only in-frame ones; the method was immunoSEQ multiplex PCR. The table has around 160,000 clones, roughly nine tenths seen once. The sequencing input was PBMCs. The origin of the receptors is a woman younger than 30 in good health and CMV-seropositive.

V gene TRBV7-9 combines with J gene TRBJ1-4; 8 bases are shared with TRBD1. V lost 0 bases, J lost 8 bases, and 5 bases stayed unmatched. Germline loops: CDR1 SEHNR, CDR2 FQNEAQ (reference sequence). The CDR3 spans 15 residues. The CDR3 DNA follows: TGTGCCAGCAGCTTAGCGCAGGGGGCTGGGGAAAAACTGTTTTTT. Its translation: CASSLAQGAGEKLFF.

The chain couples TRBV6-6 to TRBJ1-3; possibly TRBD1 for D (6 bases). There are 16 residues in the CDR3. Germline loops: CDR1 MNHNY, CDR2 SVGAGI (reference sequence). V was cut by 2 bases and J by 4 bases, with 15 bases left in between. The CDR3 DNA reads TGTGCCAGCAGTTACGACAGGACAGCTCCCGGAAACACCATATATTTT. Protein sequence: CASSYDRTAPGNTIYF.

The CDR3 protein is CASSPLLKETQYF. DNA of the CDR3: TGCGCCAGCAGCCCGCTTCTAAAGGAGACCCAGTACTTC. The V call is TRBV4-3, the J call TRBJ2-5; no definite D call. Germline CDR1 reads LGHNA; CDR2 reads YSLEER. This CDR3 has 13 residues. V lost 4 bases and J 5 bases, leaving 11 bases between the germline ends.